These 19 T cell receptor beta chains were sequenced from one sample in a study of blood T cells in healthy people across ages. Primed by a sample-barcoded 5' primer and a J-beta primer mix, a second PCR proceeded for roughly 7 to 12 cycles. TCRdb fed the 5' RACE reads into MiXCR, producing one record per CDR3 protein. The table has about 1.6 million distinct CDR3 sequences, roughly 32% seen once. The specimen sequenced was blood. These receptors all come from a woman aged 25 to 39 in good health.

J is TRBJ2-6 and V is TRBV27; either TRBD1 or TRBD2 may supply D (5 bases each). Between the trimmed V and J ends, which lost 4 bases and 2 bases, there was a span of 9 bases. This CDR3 comprises 15 residues. Germline loops: CDR1 MNHEY, CDR2 SMNVEV (reference sequence). The CDR3 protein is CASSSRDAGANVLTF. CDR3 in DNA: TGTGCCAGCAGTTCTCGGGACGCTGGGGCCAACGTCCTGACTTTC.

This clonotype was detected a few times. The chain uses TRBV5-6 and TRBJ1-1; 8 positions match TRBD1. The V gene end was trimmed by 0 bases and the J gene end by 1 base; junction bases not matched to a gene: 5. Germline lookup yields CDR1 SGHDT and CDR2 YYEEEE. The CDR3 totals 16 residues. CDR3 loop: CASSLGQGAWNTEAFF. The CDR3 coding sequence is TGTGCCAGCAGCTTGGGGCAGGGGGCGTGGAACACTGAAGCTTTCTTT.

The rearrangement joins TRBV3-1 to TRBJ1-5; 11 bases align to TRBD1. CDR3 length equals 16 residues. V lost 1 base, J lost 6 bases, and 5 bases stayed unmatched. CDR1 is LGHDT and CDR2 is YNNKEL in the germline V gene (reference sequence). This CDR3 is CASSQGGGTGGQPQHF. In DNA, the CDR3 is TGTGCCAGCAGCCAAGGGGGGGGGACAGGGGGTCAGCCCCAGCATTTT.

The V gene is TRBV7-2, the J gene TRBJ1-2; 8 nucleotides line up with TRBD1. V lost 7 bases to trimming and J lost 8 bases; unmatched junction nucleotides: 12. Germline V gene data show CDR1 as SGHTA and CDR2 as FQGNSA. The CDR3 is 14 amino acids. CDR3 residues: CASTNGQGRWGYTF. The CDR3 region has the DNA TGTGCCAGCACCAACGGACAGGGAAGATGGGGCTACACCTTC.

This chain connects TRBV5-1 to TRBJ2-3, with TRBD2 as a possible D gene (6 bases). CDR3 length equals 17 residues. V lost 3 bases, J lost 2 bases, and 19 bases lay in between. Germline V lookup: CDR1 SGHRS, CDR2 YFSETQ. This CDR3 reads CASSSSRRGVPTDTQYF. CDR3 sequence (DNA): TGCGCCAGCAGCTCCTCGAGGCGGGGAGTCCCCACAGATACGCAGTATTTT.

The V gene is TRBV3-1, the J gene TRBJ2-5; unclear D gene. V lost 0 bases and J lost 11, with 13 bases in between. Germline CDR1 and CDR2: LGHDT and YNNKEL (reference sequence). CDR3 length: 13 residues. The CDR3 region has the DNA TGTGCCAGCAGCCAAGAGTTTCGCGGAGAGCAGTACTTC. It yields the protein CASSQEFRGEQYF.

J is TRBJ2-3 and V is TRBV7-9; D remains ambiguous. Germline V gives CDR1 SEHNR, CDR2 FQNEAQ (reference sequence). The CDR3 loop spans 14 amino acids. V lost 5 bases and J 2 bases, leaving 11 bases between the germline ends. The CDR3 is CASSRGLTTDTQYF. The CDR3 nucleotides read TGTGCCAGCAGCCGCGGATTAACCACAGATACGCAGTATTTT.

This clonotype occurred a few times. V is TRBV6-6 and J is TRBJ2-1; TRBD2 matches at 8 bases. Germline trimming cut 7 bases from V and 2 bases from J; bases unmatched to any gene: 7. The CDR3 contains 15 residues. The germline V gene encodes CDR1 MNHNY and CDR2 SVGAGI (reference sequence). The CDR3 region is CASTTSGFTYNEQFF. CDR3 DNA: TGTGCCAGCACAACTAGCGGATTTACCTACAATGAGCAGTTCTTC.

This clonotype occurred a few times. The J gene is TRBJ2-1, the V gene TRBV6-1; the D is unclear. Germline V gene lookup returns CDR1 MNHNS and CDR2 SASEGT. V gave up 0 bases and J gave up 9 bases, with 6 bases separating them. CDR3 size: 12 residues. The CDR3 protein is CASSEALVEQFF. CDR3 in DNA: TGTGCCAGCAGTGAAGCATTGGTTGAGCAGTTCTTC.

This clonotype showed up just a few times. The chain recombines TRBV25-1 with TRBJ2-7, with a possible D match to TRBD2 (7 bases). Looked up from germline, CDR1 is MGHDK and CDR2 is SYGVNS. This CDR3 has 15 amino acids. V lost 1 base, J lost 6 bases, and 16 bases lay in between. The CDR3 DNA reads TGTGCCAGCAGTGAATCGAGGGGGAGGGCTTTCGAGCAGTACTTC. Translated: CASSESRGRAFEQYF.

This clonotype has at least ten counts. The chain combines TRBV5-1 with TRBJ2-3; tentatively, D is TRBD1 (6 bases). The germline V gene has CDR1 SGHRS and CDR2 YFSETQ. V was shortened by 7 bases and J by 4 bases, with 16 bases between the two germline ends. The CDR3 contains 14 residues. DNA for the CDR3: TGCGCCAGCCAAGACAGGAAAGGAGCAGATACGCAGTATTTT. It specifies CASQDRKGADTQYF.

This chain joins TRBV4-1 and TRBJ1-2; D remains unclear. With 0 bases removed from V and 4 bases from J, the gap between germline ends came to 15 bases. Germline V gene data show CDR1 as MGHRA and CDR2 as YSYEKL. The CDR3 totals 16 residues. The CDR3 sequence: CASSQDLNTRLYGYTF. As DNA, the CDR3 is TGCGCCAGCAGCCAAGATCTTAACACTCGCCTCTATGGCTACACCTTC.

The chain uses TRBV20-1 and TRBJ2-1, with a weak D call TRBD1 (7 bases). This CDR3 region has 16 residues. With 6 bases removed from V and 0 bases from J, the gap between germline ends came to 18 bases. CDR1 is DFQATT and CDR2 is SNEGSKA in the germline V gene (reference sequence). The CDR3 DNA is TGCAGTGCCAGGGGGGTCATTGAGAGCTCCTACAATGAGCAGTTCTTC. This encodes CSARGVIESSYNEQFF.

The chain recombines TRBV7-3 with TRBJ1-2; possible D gene TRBD1, 5 bases. Germline V gene sequence: CDR1 SGHTA, CDR2 FQGTGA. V was clipped by 0 bases and J by 8 bases, with 10 bases between them. The CDR3 has 13 residues. The CDR3 spells CASSLTPRVGYTF. CDR3 nucleotides: TGTGCCAGCAGCTTAACACCCAGGGTCGGCTACACCTTC.

This clonotype showed up just a few times. The V and J genes are TRBV30 and TRBJ2-4, with D possibly matching TRBD2 (5 bases). Per germline, CDR1 GTSNPN and CDR2 SVGIG (reference sequence). V lost 0 bases to trimming and J lost 13 bases, with 13 bases between them. This CDR3 comprises 12 residues. CDR3 amino acids: CAWSVPGGEQYF. CDR3 bases: TGTGCCTGGAGTGTACCGGGTGGGGAGCAGTACTTC.

As to this clonotype: It may be a read error: a sequence one base away is much more abundant. The V call is TRBV20-1, the J call TRBJ2-5; 11 positions match TRBD2. The end of the DNA is better explained by TRBJ2-1, so the J call may be wrong. The germline CDR1 and CDR2 sequences are DFQATT and SNEGSKA (reference sequence). This CDR3 has 18 residues. CDR3 in DNA: TGCAGTGCAAGTTACGGGACTAGCGGAACCCATTTACAAGAGACCCAGTTCTTC. It yields the protein CSASYGTSGTHLQETQFF.

This clonotype came up many times. This rearrangement joins TRBV6-1 to TRBJ2-3; TRBD1 might be the D (5 bases). Germline V CDR1 and CDR2: MNHNS, SASEGT. This CDR3 region has 15 residues. V was pared by 5 bases and J by 0 bases, with 12 bases between. The CDR3 spells CASSPTPGSTDTQYF. CDR3 bases: TGTGCCAGCAGTCCCACCCCAGGGAGCACAGATACGCAGTATTTT.

To note about this clonotype: Being one base from a much bigger clone, this may be a read error. This chain joins TRBV13 and TRBJ2-7, with 8 bases fitting TRBD1. With 4 bases clipped from V and 5 bases from J, the junction kept 10 bases outside the gene matches. CDR3 length: 15 amino acids. The germline V gene has CDR1 PRHDT and CDR2 FYEKMQ (reference sequence). CDR3 amino acids: CASSSHDRGDHEQYF. The DNA for the CDR3 is TGTGCCAGCAGCTCCCATGACAGGGGAGACCACGAGCAGTACTTC. Full variable domain (outside the CDR3, taken from reference TRBV13 and TRBJ2-7): AAGVIQSPRHLIKEKRETATLKCYPIPRHDTVYWYQQGPGQDPQFLISFYEKMQSDKGSIPDRFSAQQFSDYHSELNMSSLELGDSALYFCASSSHDRGDHEQYFGPGTRLTVT.

V usage is TRBV29-1 and J usage is TRBJ1-2, with D unclear. In germline, CDR1 is SQVTM, CDR2 ANQGSEA. V lost 7 bases and J 8 bases, leaving 20 bases between the germline ends. The CDR3 is made up of 13 amino acids. Written as DNA, the CDR3 is TGCAGCGGGGTGGAGCGTGGAGAGGAAGGCTACACCTTC. Translating gives CSGVERGEEGYTF.